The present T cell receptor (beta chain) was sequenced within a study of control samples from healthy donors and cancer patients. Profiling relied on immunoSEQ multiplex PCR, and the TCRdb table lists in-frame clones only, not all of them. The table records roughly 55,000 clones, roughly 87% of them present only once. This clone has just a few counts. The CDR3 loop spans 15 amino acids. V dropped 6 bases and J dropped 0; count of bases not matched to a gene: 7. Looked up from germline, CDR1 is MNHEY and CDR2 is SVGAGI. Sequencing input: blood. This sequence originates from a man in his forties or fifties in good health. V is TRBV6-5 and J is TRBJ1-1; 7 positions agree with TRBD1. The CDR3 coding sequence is TGTGCCAGCAGCAGACAGGGTGGGGTGAACACTGAAGCTTTCTTT. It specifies CASSRQGGVNTEAFF.